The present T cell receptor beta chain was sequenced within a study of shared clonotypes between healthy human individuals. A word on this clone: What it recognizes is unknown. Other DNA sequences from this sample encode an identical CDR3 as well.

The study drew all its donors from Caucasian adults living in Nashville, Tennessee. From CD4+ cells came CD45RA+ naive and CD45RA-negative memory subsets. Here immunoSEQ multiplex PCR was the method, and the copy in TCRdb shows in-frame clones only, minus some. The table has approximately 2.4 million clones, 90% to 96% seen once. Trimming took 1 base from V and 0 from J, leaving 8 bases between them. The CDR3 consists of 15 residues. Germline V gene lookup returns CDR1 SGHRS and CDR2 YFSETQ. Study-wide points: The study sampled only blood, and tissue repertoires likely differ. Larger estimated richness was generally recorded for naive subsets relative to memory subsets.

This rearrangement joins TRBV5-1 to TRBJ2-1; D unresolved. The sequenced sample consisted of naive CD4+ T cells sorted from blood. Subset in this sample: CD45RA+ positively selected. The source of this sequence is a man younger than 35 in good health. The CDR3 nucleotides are TGCGCCAGCAGCTTGAGGGTGAGCTCCTACAATGAGCAGTTCTTC. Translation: CASSLRVSSYNEQFF.